These 12 T cell receptor beta chains share one sample of origin, sequenced in a study of beta chain features in type 1 diabetes. Expressed TCRB transcripts got sequenced, as all isolated RNA was reverse transcribed. The repertoire was sequenced with immunoSEQ multiplex PCR; TCRdb's copy has only in-frame clones and lacks some. The data contain almost 350,000 clones, approximately 8.2% of them singletons. The sequenced sample consisted of central memory CD4+ T cells from blood. The receptors were sampled from a woman aged 18-29 years in good health.

The chain employs TRBV7-9 and TRBJ2-3; 9 bases map to TRBD2. CDR1 is SEHNR and CDR2 is FQNEAQ in the germline V gene (reference sequence). Unmatched junction bases numbered 4, after V lost 6 bases and J lost 3 bases. This CDR3 spans 14 amino acids. The CDR3 DNA reads TGTGCCAGCAGTTTTAGCGGGAGAACAGATACGCAGTATTTT. This sequence encodes CASSFSGRTDTQYF.

A few counts support this clone. J is TRBJ2-3 and V is TRBV6-5; D gene unclear. CDR1 and CDR2 from the germline V gene are MNHEY and SVGAGI. The V end lost 2 bases, the J end lost 0 bases, and 12 bases lay between the germline ends. CDR3 length: 16 residues. The CDR3 region is CASSYLRLTSTDTQYF. The DNA of the CDR3 is TGTGCCAGCAGTTACCTAAGGCTTACTAGCACAGATACGCAGTATTTT.

This clone was seen ten or more times. V is TRBV10-3 and J is TRBJ2-1; unclear D gene. Trimming shortened V by 4 bases and J by 8 bases, and 21 bases separated the two germline ends. The CDR3 is 16 amino acids. Germline values: CDR1 ENHRY, CDR2 SYGVKD. CDR3 residues: CAISADPLGSIHEQFF. DNA of the CDR3: TGTGCCATCAGTGCCGACCCTTTAGGGTCAATTCATGAGCAGTTCTTC.

This clone was seen at least ten times. The V and J genes are TRBV4-1 and TRBJ2-6; 9 positions agree with TRBD1. Germline CDR1 MGHRA, CDR2 YSYEKL. The CDR3 covers 18 residues. J lost 2 bases, V lost 0 bases, and 5 bases had no gene match. This CDR3 reads CASSQDDGTGTGANVLTF. The CDR3 DNA follows: TGCGCCAGCAGCCAAGATGACGGGACAGGGACTGGGGCCAACGTCCTGACTTTC.

The chain carries TRBV25-1 and TRBJ1-1; possibly TRBD1 for D (6 bases). Germline CDR1 and CDR2: MGHDK and SYGVNS. V lost 6 bases and J lost 5, with 16 bases in between. CDR3 length: 14 residues. The CDR3 DNA follows: TGTGCCAGCAGGGGGACTCTCCAGGGGACTGAAGCTTTCTTT. As protein: CASRGTLQGTEAFF. Combining the CDR3 with reference TRBV25-1 and TRBJ1-1 gives the whole variable domain EADIYQTPRYLVIGTGKKITLECSQTMGHDKMYWYQQDPGMELHLIHYSYGVNSTEKGDLSSESTVSRIRTEHFPLTLESARPSHTSQYLCASRGTLQGTEAFFGQGTRLTVV.

The chain combines TRBV7-2 with TRBJ2-1, with D possibly being TRBD2 (6 bases). V lost 5 bases to trimming and J lost 1 base, with 9 bases between them. Germline CDR1 is SGHTA and CDR2 is FQGNSA. This CDR3 has 14 amino acids. The CDR3 here is CASSLGGSYNEQFF. The CDR3 coding sequence is TGTGCCAGCAGCCTAGGAGGGTCCTACAATGAGCAGTTCTTC.

Many counts were recorded for this clone. The chain is built from TRBV13 and TRBJ2-2; 8 bases line up with TRBD2. CDR3 length: 15 amino acids. CDR1 and CDR2 from the germline V gene are PRHDT and FYEKMQ (reference sequence). Unmatched junction bases numbered 2, after V lost 1 base and J lost 4 bases. The CDR3 sequence: CASSLVGTSTGELFF. The CDR3 DNA reads as TGTGCCAGCAGCTTAGTGGGGACTAGCACCGGGGAGCTGTTTTTT.

This clone came up a few times. The chain employs TRBV11-3 and TRBJ2-6; D might be TRBD1 (6 bases). Trimming shortened V by 5 bases and J by 2 bases, and 10 bases separated the two germline ends. This CDR3 comprises 15 residues. CDR1 SGHNT and CDR2 YENEEA come from the germline V gene. Written as DNA, the CDR3 is TGTGCCAGCAGCCGACACAGGGCTGGGGCCAACGTCCTGACTTTC. It yields the protein CASSRHRAGANVLTF.

This clone was picked up one time. V is TRBV28 and J is TRBJ2-7, with 7 nucleotides matching TRBD1. Per germline, CDR1 MDHEN and CDR2 SYDVKM. The V gene end was trimmed by 6 bases and the J gene end by 4 bases; junction bases not matched to a gene: 9. This CDR3 contains 14 residues. CDR3 in DNA: TGTGCCAGCAGGGGTTTCGGGGACAGTTACGAGCAGTACTTC. It specifies CASRGFGDSYEQYF.

This clone was seen many times. This chain connects TRBV5-1 to TRBJ2-1; 9 nucleotides align to TRBD2. J lost 4 bases, V lost 9 bases, and 5 bases had no gene match. This CDR3 contains 13 residues. The germline CDR1 and CDR2 sequences are SGHRS and YFSETQ. DNA for the CDR3: TGCGCCACCCGACTAGCGGAGTACAATGAGCAGTTCTTC. Amino acid sequence: CATRLAEYNEQFF. Based on the CDR3 plus reference TRBV5-1 and TRBJ2-1, the full variable domain is KAGVTQTPRYLIKTRGQQVTLSCSPISGHRSVSWYQQTPGQGLQFLFEYFSETQRNKGNFPGRFSGRQFSNSRSEMNVSTLELGDSALYLCATRLAEYNEQFFGPGTRLTVL.

This sequence joins TRBV7-8 and TRBJ1-4, with a possible D match to TRBD1 (6 bases). Trimming removed 5 bases at V and 5 bases at J, with 12 bases between. There are 14 residues in the CDR3. Germline V CDR1 and CDR2: SGHVS, FQNEAQ. CDR3 DNA sequence: TGTGCCAGCAGCCCGGACAGACCAAATGAAAAACTGTTTTTT. This sequence encodes CASSPDRPNEKLFF.

This clone was counted between two and nine times. This sequence joins TRBV6-1 and TRBJ2-5; 13 bases map to TRBD2. CDR1 and CDR2 from the germline V gene are MNHNS and SASEGT. The CDR3 spans 13 residues. V trimming: 6 bases; J trimming: 12 bases; junction bases outside the gene matches: 7. This CDR3 is CASSWTSGRLEYF. The CDR3 DNA reads as TGTGCCAGCAGCTGGACTAGCGGGAGACTGGAGTACTTC.